This T cell receptor beta chain originates from a study of blood T cells in healthy people across ages. Using a J-beta primer mix together with a sample-barcoded 5' primer, a second PCR was run for about 7 to 12 cycles. TCRdb re-analysed the 5' RACE reads in MiXCR, keeping a single row per CDR3 protein. The sample has roughly 680,000 distinct CDR3 sequences; under 25% are singletons. Drawing of peripheral blood yielded 8.5 to 10 milliliters from each donor. This clonotype was detected only a few times. Germline assignment: CDR1 SQVTM and CDR2 ANQGSEA. V lost 2 bases, J lost 7 bases, and 11 bases lay in between. This CDR3 has 12 residues.

The TCR originated in a man in his 70s in good health. V gene TRBV29-1 combines with J gene TRBJ1-2, with D maybe TRBD1 (5 bases). Sequencing input: blood. CDR3 loop: CSVERRDGGYTF. CDR3 nucleotide sequence: TGCAGCGTTGAACGCAGGGACGGTGGCTACACCTTC.